This is a list of T cell receptor beta chains from one sample in a study of shared clonotypes between healthy human individuals. The method was immunoSEQ multiplex PCR; TCRdb's version includes in-frame clones alone and lacks a portion of them. The sample holds nearly 500,000 clones, 75% to 85% seen once. The sample comprised PBMCs. All receptors come from a woman in her thirties or forties in good health. Some clones in this sample may be carry-over from other donors' samples. The conserved cysteine and the conserved F or W are not part of the CDR3 here. Clone size is stated in some rows and not others, as once, few, many or a class when expanded.

V,size,J,CDR3
TRBV5-1,.,TRBJ1-1,ASSPRGLVNTEAF
TRBV5-1,.,TRBJ1-5,ASSLGTDNQPQH
TRBV6-1,.,.,ATPGSQYEQY
TRBV27,.,TRBJ1-5,ATQKTGTDNQPQH
TRBV9,.,TRBJ2-1,ASSVSPTSGLSDEQF
TRBV6-1,.,TRBJ2-2,ASTPVATTGELF
TRBV18,.,TRBJ2-3,ASFGTSPVDTQY
TRBV2,.,TRBJ2-5,ASSERLAGEVTQY
TRBV10-3,few,TRBJ2-3,AISGASTDTQY
TRBV5-1,.,TRBJ2-2,ASSSPSSGRAGGTGELF
TRBV5-1,.,TRBJ2-3,ASSRGQGANTDTQY
TRBV15,.,TRBJ2-3,ATSQGGESDTQY
TRBV27,.,TRBJ2-5,ASSPRGHETQY
TRBV2,.,TRBJ1-2,AINPGQQNYGYT
TRBV28,.,TRBJ2-7,ASVEGASSSYEQY
TRBV7-7,.,TRBJ1-5,ASSFSRFYSNQPQH
TRBV9,.,TRBJ2-3,ASSAQGTSTDTQY
TRBV9,.,TRBJ1-2,ASSPRQLSGGYT
TRBV5-4,.,TRBJ1-2,ASSLDYSHYGYT
TRBV29-1,many,TRBJ1-1,SVGTLLNTEAF
TRBV6-5,.,TRBJ1-1,AVASNTEAF
TRBV30,.,TRBJ1-5,ACQDTRSNQPQH
TRBV10-3,.,TRBJ1-1,AIRGDRGLSF
TRBV4-3,.,TRBJ1-1,ASSQETGWNTEAF
TRBV5-1,.,TRBJ1-1,ASSLALLSEAF
TRBV19,once,TRBJ2-2,ASRPPWRTGELF
TRBV7-9,.,TRBJ1-5,ASSQDRAGYQPQH
TRBV7-6,.,TRBJ2-7,ASSQGLGGEQY
TRBV5-6,.,TRBJ1-1,ASSLGTGPMNTEAF
TRBV5-6,.,TRBJ2-7,ASSLIGYEQH
TRBV27,.,TRBJ2-6,ASSLSGGARLSMANVLT